The entry below gives a single T cell receptor beta chain sequence along with its context. Samples were assayed with immunoSEQ v3.0 at survey level. Repertoires were generated with immunoSEQ multiplex PCR, while TCRdb's copy carries only in-frame clones and drops some. The sample yields 20,000 to 25,000 clones, 85% to 90% seen once. This CDR3 has 14 amino acids. The V end was cut by 6 bases, the J end by 2 bases, with 14 bases between. Per germline, CDR1 WSHSY and CDR2 SAAADI. The data stem from a study of long-term antiretroviral therapy in people with HIV. This receptor was obtained from a woman aged 25-40 years with HIV. Material: unsorted PBMCs, obtained 1.9 years after starting antiretroviral therapy. V usage is TRBV10-2 and J usage is TRBJ2-7; tentatively, D is TRBD1 (6 bases). The chain's CDR3 is CASREQQGPYEQYV. The DNA for the CDR3 is TGCGCCAGCAGGGAACAACAGGGACCCTACGAGCAGTACGTC.